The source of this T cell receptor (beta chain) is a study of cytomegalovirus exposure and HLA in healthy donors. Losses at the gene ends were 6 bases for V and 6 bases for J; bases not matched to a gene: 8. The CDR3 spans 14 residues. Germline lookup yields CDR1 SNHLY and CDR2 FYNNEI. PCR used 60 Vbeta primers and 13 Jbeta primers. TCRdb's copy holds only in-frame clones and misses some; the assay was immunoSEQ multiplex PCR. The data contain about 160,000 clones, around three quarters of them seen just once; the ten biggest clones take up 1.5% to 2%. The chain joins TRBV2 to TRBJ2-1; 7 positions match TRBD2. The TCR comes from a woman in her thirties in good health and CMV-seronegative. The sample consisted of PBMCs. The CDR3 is CASSSGMSSNEQFF. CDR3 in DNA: TGTGCCAGCAGCAGCGGGATGTCTTCCAATGAGCAGTTCTTC.